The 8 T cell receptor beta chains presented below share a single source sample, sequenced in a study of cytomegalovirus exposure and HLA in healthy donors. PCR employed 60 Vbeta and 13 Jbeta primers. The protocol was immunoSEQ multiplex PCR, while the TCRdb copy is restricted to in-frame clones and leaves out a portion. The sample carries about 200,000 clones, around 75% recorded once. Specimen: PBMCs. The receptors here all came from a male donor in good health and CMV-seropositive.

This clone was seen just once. CDR3 bases: TGTGCCAGTAGGCCCCCGGGACAGGGAGACACCGGGGAGCTGTTTTTT. This codes for CASRPPGQGDTGELFF. V is TRBV19 and J is TRBJ2-2, with 9 nucleotides matching TRBD1. V lost 6 bases and J lost 3; bases outside the gene matches: 8. CDR3 length: 16 residues. Germline lookup yields CDR1 LNHDA and CDR2 SQIVND (reference sequence).

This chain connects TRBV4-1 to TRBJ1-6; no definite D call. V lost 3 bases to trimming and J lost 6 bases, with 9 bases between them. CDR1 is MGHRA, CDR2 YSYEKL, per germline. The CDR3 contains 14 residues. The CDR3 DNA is TGCGCCAGCAGCCACGGAGGTCGTAATTCACCCCTCCACTTT. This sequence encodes CASSHGGRNSPLHF.

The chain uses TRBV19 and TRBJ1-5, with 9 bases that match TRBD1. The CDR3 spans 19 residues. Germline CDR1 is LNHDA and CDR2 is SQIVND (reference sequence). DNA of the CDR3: TGTGCAAGCTTAATGACCGGGACAGGGTCCGTTCGGGGCAATCAGCCCCAGCATTTT. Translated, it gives CASLMTGTGSVRGNQPQHF.

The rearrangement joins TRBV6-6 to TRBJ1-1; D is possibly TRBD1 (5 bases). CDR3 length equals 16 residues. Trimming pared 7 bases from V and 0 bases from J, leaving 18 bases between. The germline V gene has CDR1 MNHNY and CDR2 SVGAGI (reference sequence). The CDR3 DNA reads TGTGCCAGCATTGACAGAAAAAATGATATGAACACTGAAGCTTTCTTT. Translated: CASIDRKNDMNTEAFF.

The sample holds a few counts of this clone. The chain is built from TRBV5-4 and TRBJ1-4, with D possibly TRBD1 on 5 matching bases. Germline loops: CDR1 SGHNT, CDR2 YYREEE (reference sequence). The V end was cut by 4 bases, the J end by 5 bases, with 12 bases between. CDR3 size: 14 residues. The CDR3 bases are TGTGCCAGCAGCCCGGACACGGTAAATGAAAAACTGTTTTTT. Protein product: CASSPDTVNEKLFF.

The CDR3 loop is CASSSRGLNTEAFF. For the CDR3, the DNA is TGTGCCAGCAGTTCCAGGGGCTTGAACACTGAAGCTTTCTTT. The chain links TRBV6-5 to TRBJ1-1; the D gene is possibly TRBD1 (6 bases). The CDR3 has 14 residues. Germline CDR1 is MNHEY and CDR2 is SVGAGI. The V and J ends lost 4 bases and 0 bases respectively, with 9 bases between them.

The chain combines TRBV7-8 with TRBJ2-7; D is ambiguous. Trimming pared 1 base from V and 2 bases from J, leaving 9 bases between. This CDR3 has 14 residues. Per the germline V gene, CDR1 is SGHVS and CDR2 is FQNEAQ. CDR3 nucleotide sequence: TGTGCCAGCAGCTTAGGGCCCAGAACCTACGAGCAGTACTTC. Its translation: CASSLGPRTYEQYF.

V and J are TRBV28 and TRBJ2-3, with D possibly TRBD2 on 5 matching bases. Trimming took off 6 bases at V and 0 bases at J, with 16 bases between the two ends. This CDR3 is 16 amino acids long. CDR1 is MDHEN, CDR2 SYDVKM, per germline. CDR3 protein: CASSPVDSLSTDTQYF. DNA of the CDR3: TGTGCCAGCAGCCCTGTGGACTCCTTGAGCACAGATACGCAGTATTTT.